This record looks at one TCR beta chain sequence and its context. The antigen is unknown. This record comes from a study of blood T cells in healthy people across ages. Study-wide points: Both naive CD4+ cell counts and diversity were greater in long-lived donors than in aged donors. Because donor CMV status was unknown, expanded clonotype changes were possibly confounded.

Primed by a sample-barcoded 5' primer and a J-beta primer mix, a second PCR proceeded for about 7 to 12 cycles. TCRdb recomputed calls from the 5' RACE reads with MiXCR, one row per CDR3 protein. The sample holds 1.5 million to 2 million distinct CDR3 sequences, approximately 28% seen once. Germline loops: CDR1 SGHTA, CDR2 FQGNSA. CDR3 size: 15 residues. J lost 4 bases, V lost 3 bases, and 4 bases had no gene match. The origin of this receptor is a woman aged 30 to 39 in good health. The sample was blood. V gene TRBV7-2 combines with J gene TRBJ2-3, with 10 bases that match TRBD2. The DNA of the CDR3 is TGTGCCAGCAGCTTCCAGCGGGGGGGGCCAGATACGCAGTATTTT. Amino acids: CASSFQRGGPDTQYF.